This paragraph reports one TCR beta chain. The antigen remains undetermined. Repertoires were generated with immunoSEQ multiplex PCR, while TCRdb's copy carries only in-frame clones and drops some. Of 77,000 or so clones listed, over 80% are singletons. The sample originates from a study of OX40 agonist ivuxolimab in advanced cancers. Study overall: The diagnoses of dose-escalation patients were hepatocellular carcinoma, melanoma, renal cell or head and neck cancer. With a range of roughly 23 to 90, age averaged roughly 60 years, and more than 75% were male. Overall study results and limits: At 0.1 to 3.0 mg/kg and by week 6, CD4+ and CD8+ T cells in the blood had expanded clonally. Normalized T-cell clonal expansion was also low in some nonresponders.

Deletions cut 4 bases from V and 2 bases from J, with 0 bases between. This CDR3 spans 12 amino acids. CDR1 is SGHTA, CDR2 FQGNSA, per germline. The receptor was derived from an adult with an advanced solid tumor such as melanoma, head and neck, liver or kidney cancer. The sample here was CD4+ or CD8+ T cells sorted from blood, taken in a trial of the OX40 agonist ivuxolimab. The chain links TRBV7-2 to TRBJ2-6; D not certain. CDR3: CASSSGANVLTF. CDR3 coding DNA: TGTGCCAGCAGCTCTGGGGCCAACGTCCTGACTTTC.